This paragraph reports one T cell receptor (beta chain). No antigen is known for it. V was cut by 6 bases and J by 4 bases, with 18 bases left in between. This CDR3 has 16 residues. Germline CDR1 is MDHEN and CDR2 is SYDVKM. The record originates from a study of blood T cells in healthy people across ages. A sample-barcoded 5' primer and a J-beta primer mix were used in a second PCR of about 7 to 12 cycles. TCRdb fed the 5' RACE reads into MiXCR, producing one record per CDR3 protein. This table holds around 970,000 distinct CDR3 sequences, roughly 51% found once. Overall study results and limits: Estimated diversity across one million T cells was deemed an underestimate.

The clonotype originates from a woman aged 55-69 years in good health. The chain couples TRBV28 to TRBJ1-4; TRBD1 is a possible D gene (6 bases). The sequencing input was blood. CDR3: CASRGPGTRSNEKLFF. The CDR3 nucleotides read TGTGCCAGCAGGGGCCCCGGGACACGAAGTAATGAAAAACTGTTTTTT.